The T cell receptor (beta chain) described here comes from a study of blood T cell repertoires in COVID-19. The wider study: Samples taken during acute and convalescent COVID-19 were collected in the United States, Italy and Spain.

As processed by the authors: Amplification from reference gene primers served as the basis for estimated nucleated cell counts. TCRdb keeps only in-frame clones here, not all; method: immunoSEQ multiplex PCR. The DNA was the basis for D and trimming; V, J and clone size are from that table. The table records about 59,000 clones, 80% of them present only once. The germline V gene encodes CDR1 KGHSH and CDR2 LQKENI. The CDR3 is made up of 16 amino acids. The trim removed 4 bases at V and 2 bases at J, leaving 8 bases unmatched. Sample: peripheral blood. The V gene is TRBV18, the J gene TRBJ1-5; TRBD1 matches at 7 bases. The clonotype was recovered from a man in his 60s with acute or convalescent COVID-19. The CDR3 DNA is TGTGCCAGCTCACGTCAGGGGGAAGTGGGCAATCAGCCCCAGCATTTT. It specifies CASSRQGEVGNQPQHF.